A selection of T cell receptor beta chains follows, all from one sample in a study of CD8 T cells in ankylosing spondylitis. TCRdb re-called the 5' RACE reads with MiXCR, one entry per CDR3 protein. The sample includes 350,000 or so distinct CDR3 sequences, roughly 8% of them seen just once. Sequencing was done on a sample of blood, either unsorted or a sorted T cell fraction (not recorded which). These receptors were taken from a male donor with ankylosing spondylitis. Both conserved end residues are part of each CDR3. D genes are given only for firm matches. Some rows have no size entry. The others give once, few or many, or a class for an expanded clone.

J gene | D gene | V gene | clone size | CDR3 protein | CDR3 DNA
TRBJ2-3 | - | TRBV7-9 | - | CASSQLAREGADTQYF | TGTGCCAGCAGCCAACTAGCCAGAGAGGGGGCAGATACGCAGTATTTT
TRBJ1-2 | - | TRBV12-3/TRBV12-4 | - | CASSLSPGRNGYTF | TGTGCCAGCAGTTTATCTCCAGGGCGGAATGGCTACACCTTC
TRBJ1-5 | - | TRBV4-2 | - | CASSDHQVQPQHF | TGTGCCAGCAGCGACCACCAGGTCCAGCCCCAGCATTTT
TRBJ2-3 | - | TRBV20-1 | - | CSARTAAIDTQYF | TGCAGTGCTCGGACCGCCGCCATAGATACGCAGTATTTT
TRBJ2-7 | TRBD2 | TRBV7-8 | few | CASSPLQAGLSQQYF | TGTGCCAGCAGCCCACTCCAAGCGGGGCTCTCCCAGCAGTACTTC
TRBJ2-1 | TRBD2 | TRBV20-1 | - | CSALSGRAFNEQFF | TGCAGTGCCCTGAGCGGGAGGGCCTTCAATGAGCAGTTCTTC
TRBJ2-1 | - | TRBV12-3/TRBV12-4 | many | CASIPSGNNEQFF | TGTGCCAGCATCCCCAGCGGAAACAATGAGCAGTTCTTC
TRBJ1-2 | - | TRBV20-1 | - | CSARQTSYGYTF | TGCAGTGCAAGACAGACCTCCTATGGCTACACCTTC
TRBJ2-1 | TRBD1 | TRBV20-1 | - | CSARKTGGVEQFF | TGCAGTGCTAGAAAAACAGGGGGCGTTGAGCAGTTCTTC
TRBJ2-7 | TRBD1 | TRBV29-1 | few | CSVVVGTGPYEQYF | TGCAGCGTTGTTGTCGGGACAGGACCCTACGAGCAGTACTTC
TRBJ2-3 | - | TRBV29-1 | - | CSVTRTGTDTQYF | TGCAGCGTTACCCGGACCGGCACAGATACGCAGTATTTT
TRBJ1-1 | - | TRBV29-1 | few | CSVAREAGTEAFF | TGCAGCGTTGCCAGGGAAGCGGGCACTGAAGCTTTCTTT
TRBJ2-5 | - | TRBV6-1 | - | CASSPDGDQETQYF | TGTGCCAGCAGCCCAGACGGGGACCAAGAGACCCAGTACTTC
TRBJ2-1 | TRBD2 | TRBV11-3 | many | CASSLASGAYNEQFF | TGTGCCAGCAGCTTAGCTAGCGGAGCCTACAATGAGCAGTTCTTC
TRBJ1-6 | - | TRBV12-3/TRBV12-4 | - | CASSWADLNSPLHF | TGTGCCAGCAGTTGGGCGGACCTCAATTCACCCCTCCACTTT
TRBJ1-6 | - | TRBV5-1 | few | CASSLEQGGSYNSPLHF | TGCGCCAGCAGCTTGGAACAGGGAGGGTCCTATAATTCACCCCTCCACTTT
TRBJ1-5 | - | TRBV20-1 | - | CSAYQGFQPQHF | TGCAGTGCTTACCAGGGATTTCAGCCCCAGCATTTT
TRBJ2-1 | - | TRBV29-1 | few | CSVQGVFRGPTIMDEQFF | TGCAGCGTCCAAGGGGTTTTCAGGGGACCAACCATTATGGATGAGCAGTTCTTC
TRBJ1-1 | - | TRBV5-1 | many | CASSLAPGASNTEAFF | TGCGCCAGCAGCTTGGCCCCGGGGGCCTCGAACACTGAAGCTTTCTTT
TRBJ1-2 | TRBD1 | TRBV20-1 | few | CSARAETGVGYTF | TGCAGTGCTAGAGCCGAGACAGGGGTTGGCTACACCTTC
TRBJ2-5 | - | TRBV4-1 | few | CASSLAGTIQETQYF | TGCGCCAGCAGCCTCGCCGGGACGATTCAAGAGACCCAGTACTTC
TRBJ2-2 | - | TRBV9 | many | CASSARGRQENTGELFF | TGTGCCAGCAGCGCGAGGGGGAGACAGGAGAACACCGGGGAGCTGTTTTTT
TRBJ2-2 | - | TRBV10-3 | few | CASSGGVSTGELFF | TGTGCCTCATCTGGGGGAGTGAGCACCGGGGAGCTGTTTTTT
TRBJ2-4 | TRBD2 | TRBV28 | - | CASSFSSGSYIQYF | TGTGCCAGCAGTTTTTCTAGCGGGAGTTACATTCAGTACTTC
TRBJ2-3 | - | TRBV7-2 | few | CASSLTRNTDTQYF | TGTGCCAGCAGCTTAACACGGAACACAGATACGCAGTATTTT
TRBJ1-1 | - | TRBV11-3 | few | CASSLALGMNTEAFF | TGTGCCAGCAGCTTAGCCCTAGGAATGAACACTGAAGCTTTCTTT
TRBJ2-1 | - | TRBV27 | few | CASSRFANDEQFF | TGTGCCAGCAGTCGGTTCGCTAACGATGAGCAGTTCTTC
TRBJ2-1 | TRBD1 | TRBV28 | - | CASSLWASTGDNEQFF | TGTGCCAGCAGTTTATGGGCTTCCACAGGGGACAATGAGCAGTTCTTC
TRBJ1-3 | - | TRBV3-1 | - | CASSQQGNTIYF | TGTGCCAGCAGCCAGCAGGGAAACACCATATATTTT
TRBJ2-1 | - | TRBV5-6 | few | CASSLRLASFSYNEQFF | TGTGCCAGCAGCTTACGGCTAGCTTCCTTCTCCTACAATGAGCAGTTCTTC
TRBJ2-7 | - | TRBV29-1 | many | CSVAGSSYEQYF | TGCAGCGTTGCAGGGAGTTCCTACGAGCAGTACTTC
TRBJ2-1 | TRBD2 | TRBV25-1 | - | CASNPATSGSYNEQFF | TGTGCCAGCAATCCAGCCACTAGCGGGAGTTACAATGAGCAGTTCTTC
TRBJ1-2 | - | TRBV20-1 | few | CSAPGRTQSADGYTF | TGCAGTGCACCGGGCAGGACGCAATCGGCTGATGGCTACACCTTC
TRBJ2-5 | - | TRBV20-1 | once | CSARASGNQYF | TGCAGTGCTAGAGCTTCAGGGAACCAGTACTTC
TRBJ2-2 | - | TRBV5-1 | few | CASSLTTVNTGELFF | TGCGCCAGCAGCCTTACCACCGTGAACACCGGGGAGCTGTTTTTT
TRBJ2-3 | - | TRBV4-1 | few | CASSQRRPTKKDTQYF | TGCGCCAGCAGCCAAAGGCGGCCTACGAAAAAAGATACGCAGTATTTT
TRBJ2-3 | TRBD1 | TRBV6-1 | - | CASSPAGTGGADTQYF | TGTGCCAGCAGTCCCGCCGGGACAGGGGGCGCAGATACGCAGTATTTT
TRBJ2-1 | - | TRBV2 | few | CASSVGRYNEQFF | TGTGCCAGCAGTGTTGGCCGCTACAATGAGCAGTTCTTC
TRBJ2-7 | - | TRBV4-1 | - | CASSLPRTGGRDEQYF | TGCGCCAGCAGCCTACCACGCACGGGTGGCAGGGATGAGCAGTACTTC
TRBJ2-7 | TRBD1 | TRBV3-1 | once | CASSQISDRQHEQYF | TGTGCCAGCAGCCAAATCTCGGACAGGCAACACGAGCAGTACTTC
TRBJ2-1 | - | TRBV28 | few | CASSLQGARVFYNEQFF | TGTGCCAGCAGTTTACAGGGCGCGCGTGTTTTCTACAATGAGCAGTTCTTC
TRBJ2-2 | TRBD1 | TRBV11-2 | few | CASSPRRGQGASTGELFF | TGTGCCAGCAGCCCAAGAAGGGGACAGGGGGCAAGCACCGGGGAGCTGTTTTTT